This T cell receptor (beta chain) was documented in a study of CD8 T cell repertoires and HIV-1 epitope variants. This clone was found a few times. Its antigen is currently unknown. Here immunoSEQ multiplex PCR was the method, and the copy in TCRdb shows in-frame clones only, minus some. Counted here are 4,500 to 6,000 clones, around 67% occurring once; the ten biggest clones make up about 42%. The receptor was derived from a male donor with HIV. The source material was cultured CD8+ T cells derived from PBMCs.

CDR3: CASESLLQGASYEQYF. As DNA, the CDR3 is TGTGCCAGCGAGAGTCTTCTGCAGGGGGCTTCCTACGAGCAGTACTTC. The V gene is TRBV28, the J gene TRBJ2-7, with 8 bases lining up with TRBD1. Trimming cost V 8 bases and J 1 base; bases outside gene matches: 13. Germline V gene sequence: CDR1 MDHEN, CDR2 SYDVKM. The CDR3 sequence is 16 residues long.